This T cell receptor beta chain was profiled in a study of T cells after yellow fever vaccination. For TCR, cDNA came from 5'RACE template switching, which added a universal primer site and UMIs. TCRdb recomputed calls from the 5' RACE reads with MiXCR, one row per CDR3 protein. The sample yields tens of thousands of distinct CDR3 sequences, 6.6% seen once. V gave up 8 bases and J gave up 3 bases, with 16 bases separating them. The germline V gene encodes CDR1 WSHSY and CDR2 SAAADI. The CDR3 has 15 amino acids. The material sequenced was CD8+ T cells not binding an NS4B(214-222) dextramer, sorted from PBMCs, taken roughly 46 days after the first yellow fever vaccination. This chain joins TRBV10-2 and TRBJ2-2; D is perhaps TRBD2 (7 bases). The source is a man between 18 and 35 years old who received the YFV17D yellow fever vaccine. This CDR3 is CASGGGGLDTGELFF. CDR3 in DNA: TGCGCCAGCGGGGGAGGGGGTCTGGACACCGGGGAGCTGTTTTTT.